This T cell receptor (beta chain) stems from a study of cytomegalovirus exposure and HLA in healthy donors. Germline CDR1 SGHAT, CDR2 FQNNGV. The CDR3 is 16 amino acids. Trimming removed 0 bases from V and 0 bases from J, with 12 bases in between. PCR was performed using 60 Vbeta and 13 Jbeta primers. The assay was immunoSEQ multiplex PCR, and TCRdb's table has in-frame clones only and misses some. This sample's clone table lists 130,000 or so clones. The source is a woman in her late teens or twenties in good health and CMV-seronegative. The gene calls are TRBV11-2 and TRBJ2-7, with D hard to call. Specimen: PBMCs. CDR3 sequence: CASSLEFAESSYEQYF. The CDR3 nucleotides are TGTGCCAGCAGCTTAGAATTTGCGGAATCCTCCTACGAGCAGTACTTC.